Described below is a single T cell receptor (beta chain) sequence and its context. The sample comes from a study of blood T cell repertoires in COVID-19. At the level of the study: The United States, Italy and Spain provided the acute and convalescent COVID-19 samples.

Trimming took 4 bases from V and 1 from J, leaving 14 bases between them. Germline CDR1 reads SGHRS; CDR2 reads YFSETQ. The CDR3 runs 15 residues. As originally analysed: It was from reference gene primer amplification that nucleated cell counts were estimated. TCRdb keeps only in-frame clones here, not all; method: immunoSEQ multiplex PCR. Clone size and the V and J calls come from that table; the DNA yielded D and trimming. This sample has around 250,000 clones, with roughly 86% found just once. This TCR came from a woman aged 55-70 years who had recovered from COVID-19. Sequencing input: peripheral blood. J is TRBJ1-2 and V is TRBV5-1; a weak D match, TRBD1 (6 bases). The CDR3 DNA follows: TGCGCCAGCAGCACTTCAGGGGACAATAACTATGGCTACACCTTC. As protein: CASSTSGDNNYGYTF.